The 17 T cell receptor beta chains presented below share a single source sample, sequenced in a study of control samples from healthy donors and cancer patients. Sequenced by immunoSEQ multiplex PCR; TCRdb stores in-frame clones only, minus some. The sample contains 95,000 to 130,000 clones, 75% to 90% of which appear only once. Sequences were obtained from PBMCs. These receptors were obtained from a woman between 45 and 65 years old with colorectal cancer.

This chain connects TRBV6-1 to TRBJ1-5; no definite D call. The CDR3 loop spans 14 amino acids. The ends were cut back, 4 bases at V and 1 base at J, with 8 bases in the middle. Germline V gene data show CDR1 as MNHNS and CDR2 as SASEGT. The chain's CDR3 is CASSVAQSNQPQHF. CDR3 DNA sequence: TGTGCCAGCAGTGTAGCACAGAGCAATCAGCCCCAGCATTTT.

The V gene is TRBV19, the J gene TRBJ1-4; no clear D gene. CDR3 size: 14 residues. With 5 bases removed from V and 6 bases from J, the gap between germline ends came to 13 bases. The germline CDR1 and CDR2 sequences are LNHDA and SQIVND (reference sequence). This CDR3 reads CASSGPLPDEKLFF. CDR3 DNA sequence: TGTGCCAGTAGTGGTCCGCTCCCTGATGAAAAACTGTTTTTT.

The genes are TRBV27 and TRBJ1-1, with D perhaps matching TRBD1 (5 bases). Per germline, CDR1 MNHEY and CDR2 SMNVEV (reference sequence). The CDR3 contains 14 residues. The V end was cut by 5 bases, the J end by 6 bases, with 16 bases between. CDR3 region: CASSPRAGAAEAFF. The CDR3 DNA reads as TGTGCCAGCAGTCCCCGAGCCGGGGCGGCTGAAGCTTTCTTT.

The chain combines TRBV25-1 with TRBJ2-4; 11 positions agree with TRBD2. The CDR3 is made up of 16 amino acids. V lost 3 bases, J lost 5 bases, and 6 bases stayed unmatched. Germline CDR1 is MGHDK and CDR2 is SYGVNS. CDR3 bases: TGTGCCAGCAGTGAGGCTAGCGGGAGGCCTGAAAACATTCAGTACTTC. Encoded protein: CASSEASGRPENIQYF.

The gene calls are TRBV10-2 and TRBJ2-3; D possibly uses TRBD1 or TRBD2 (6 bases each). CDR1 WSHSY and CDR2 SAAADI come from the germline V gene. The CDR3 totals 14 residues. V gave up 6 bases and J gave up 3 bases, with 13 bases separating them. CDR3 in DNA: TGCGCCAGCAGCATAGGGGGGAGGACAGATACGCAGTATTTT. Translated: CASSIGGRTDTQYF.

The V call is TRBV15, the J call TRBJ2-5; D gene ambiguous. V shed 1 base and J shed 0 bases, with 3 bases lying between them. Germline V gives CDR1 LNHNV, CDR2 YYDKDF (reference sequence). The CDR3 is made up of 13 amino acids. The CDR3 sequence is CATSRGNQETQYF. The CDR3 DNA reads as TGTGCCACCAGCAGAGGGAACCAAGAGACCCAGTACTTC.

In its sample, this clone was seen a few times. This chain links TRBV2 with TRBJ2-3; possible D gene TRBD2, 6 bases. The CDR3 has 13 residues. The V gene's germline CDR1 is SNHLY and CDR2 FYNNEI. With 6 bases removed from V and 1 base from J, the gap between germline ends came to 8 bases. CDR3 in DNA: TGTGCCAGCAGCGCTAGCGGCACAGATACGCAGTATTTT. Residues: CASSASGTDTQYF.

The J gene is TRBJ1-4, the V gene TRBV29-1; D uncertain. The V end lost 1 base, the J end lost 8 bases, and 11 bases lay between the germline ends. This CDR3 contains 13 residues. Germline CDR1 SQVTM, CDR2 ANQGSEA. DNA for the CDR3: TGCAGCGTTGAAGGGAAGGATCGGGAAAAACTGTTTTTT. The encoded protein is CSVEGKDREKLFF.

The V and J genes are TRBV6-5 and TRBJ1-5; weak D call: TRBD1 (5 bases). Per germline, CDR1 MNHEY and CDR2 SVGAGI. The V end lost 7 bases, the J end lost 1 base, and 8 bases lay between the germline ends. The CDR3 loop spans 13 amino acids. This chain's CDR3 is CASNGASNQPQHF. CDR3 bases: TGTGCCAGCAACGGGGCAAGCAATCAGCCCCAGCATTTT.

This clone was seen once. The CDR3 DNA reads as TGTGCCAGCAGCTTGACGCGGCAGGGGTGGTCCTACGAAAAACTGTTTTTT. This translates into CASSLTRQGWSYEKLFF. V is TRBV5-6 and J is TRBJ1-4; the D gene is possibly TRBD1 (6 bases). Germline CDR1 and CDR2: SGHDT and YYEEEE. The CDR3 consists of 17 residues. The V end lost 1 base, the J end lost 8 bases, and 21 bases lay between the germline ends.

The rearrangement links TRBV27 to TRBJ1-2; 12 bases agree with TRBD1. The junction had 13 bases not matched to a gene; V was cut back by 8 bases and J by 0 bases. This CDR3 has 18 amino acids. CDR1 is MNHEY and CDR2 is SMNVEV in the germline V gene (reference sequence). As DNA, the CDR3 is TGTGCCAGCTCCCCGCACCGGGACAGGGGGCGAACTAACTATGGCTACACCTTC. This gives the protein CASSPHRDRGRTNYGYTF.

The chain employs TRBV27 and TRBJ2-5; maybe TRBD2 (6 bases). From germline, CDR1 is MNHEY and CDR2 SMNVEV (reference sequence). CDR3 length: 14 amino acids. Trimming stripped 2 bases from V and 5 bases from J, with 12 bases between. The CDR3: CASSLGGTWETQYF. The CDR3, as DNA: TGTGCCAGCAGTTTAGGTGGGACTTGGGAGACCCAGTACTTC.

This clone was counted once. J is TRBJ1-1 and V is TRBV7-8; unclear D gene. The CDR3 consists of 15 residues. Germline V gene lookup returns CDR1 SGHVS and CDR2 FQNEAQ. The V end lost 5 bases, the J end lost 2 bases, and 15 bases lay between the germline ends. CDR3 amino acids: CASSGRRPGNTEAFF. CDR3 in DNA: TGTGCCAGCAGCGGGCGGCGCCCGGGTAACACTGAAGCTTTCTTT.

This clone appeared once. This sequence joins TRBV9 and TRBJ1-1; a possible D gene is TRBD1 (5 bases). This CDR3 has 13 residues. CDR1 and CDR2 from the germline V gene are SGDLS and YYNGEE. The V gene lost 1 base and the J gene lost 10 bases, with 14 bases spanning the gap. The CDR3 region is CASSVQTEARAFF. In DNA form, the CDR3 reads TGTGCCAGCAGCGTACAGACAGAGGCTAGAGCTTTCTTT. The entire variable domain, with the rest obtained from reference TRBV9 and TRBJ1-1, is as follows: DSGVTQTPKHLITATGQRVTLRCSPRSGDLSVYWYQQSLDQGLQFLIQYYNGEERAKGNILERFSAQQFPDLHSELNLSSLELGDSALYFCASSVQTEARAFFGQGTRLTVV.

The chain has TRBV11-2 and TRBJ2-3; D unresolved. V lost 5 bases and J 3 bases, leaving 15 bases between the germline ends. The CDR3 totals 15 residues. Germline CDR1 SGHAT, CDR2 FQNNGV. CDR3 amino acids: CASSQGLEATDTQYF. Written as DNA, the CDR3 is TGTGCCAGCAGCCAAGGCCTCGAGGCAACAGATACGCAGTATTTT.

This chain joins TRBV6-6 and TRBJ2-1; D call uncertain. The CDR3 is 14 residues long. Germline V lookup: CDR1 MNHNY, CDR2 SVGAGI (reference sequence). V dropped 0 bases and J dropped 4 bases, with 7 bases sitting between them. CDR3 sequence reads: CASSYSIRYNEQFF. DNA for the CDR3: TGTGCCAGCAGTTACTCGATCAGATACAATGAGCAGTTCTTC.

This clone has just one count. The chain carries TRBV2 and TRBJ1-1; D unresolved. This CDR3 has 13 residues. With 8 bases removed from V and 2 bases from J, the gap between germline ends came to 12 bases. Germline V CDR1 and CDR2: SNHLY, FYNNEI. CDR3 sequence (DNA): TGTGCCAGCGTATCGCTCCCTAACACTGAAGCTTTCTTT. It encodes CASVSLPNTEAFF. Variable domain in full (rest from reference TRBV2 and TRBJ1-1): EPEVTQTPSHQVTQMGQEVILRCVPISNHLYFYWYRQILGQKVEFLVSFYNNEISEKSEIFDDQFSVERPDGSNFTLKIRSTKLEDSAMYFCASVSLPNTEAFFGQGTRLTVV.